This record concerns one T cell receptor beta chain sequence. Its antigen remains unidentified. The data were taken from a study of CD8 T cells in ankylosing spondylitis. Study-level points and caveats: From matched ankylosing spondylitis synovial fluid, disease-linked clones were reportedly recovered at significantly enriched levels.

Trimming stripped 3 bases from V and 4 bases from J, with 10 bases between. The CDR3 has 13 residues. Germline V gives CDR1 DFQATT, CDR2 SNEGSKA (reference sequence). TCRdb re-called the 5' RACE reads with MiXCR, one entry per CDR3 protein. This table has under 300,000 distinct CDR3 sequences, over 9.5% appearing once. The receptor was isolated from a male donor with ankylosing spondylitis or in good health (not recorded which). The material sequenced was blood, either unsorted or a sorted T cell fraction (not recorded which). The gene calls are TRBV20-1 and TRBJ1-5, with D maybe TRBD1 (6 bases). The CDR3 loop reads CSASRGGNQPQHF. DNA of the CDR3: TGCAGTGCTAGCCGAGGGGGGAATCAGCCCCAGCATTTT.